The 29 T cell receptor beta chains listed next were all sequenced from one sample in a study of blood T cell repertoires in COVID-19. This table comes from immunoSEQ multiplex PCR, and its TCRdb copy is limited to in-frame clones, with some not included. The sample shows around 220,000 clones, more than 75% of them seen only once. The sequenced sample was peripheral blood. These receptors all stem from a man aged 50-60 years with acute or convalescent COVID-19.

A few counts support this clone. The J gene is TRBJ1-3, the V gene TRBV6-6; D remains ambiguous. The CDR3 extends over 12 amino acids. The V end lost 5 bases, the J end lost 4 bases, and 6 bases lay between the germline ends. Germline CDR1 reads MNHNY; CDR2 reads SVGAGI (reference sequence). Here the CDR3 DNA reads TGTGCCAGCAGTGTGGGCGGAAACACCATATATTTT. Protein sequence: CASSVGGNTIYF.

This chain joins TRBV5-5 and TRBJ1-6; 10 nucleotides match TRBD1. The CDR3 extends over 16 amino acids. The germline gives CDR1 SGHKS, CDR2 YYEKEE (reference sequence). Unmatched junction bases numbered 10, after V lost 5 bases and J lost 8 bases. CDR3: CASSRGDRGLHSPLHF. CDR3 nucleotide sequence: TGTGCCAGCAGTCGTGGGGACAGGGGATTGCATTCACCCCTCCACTTT. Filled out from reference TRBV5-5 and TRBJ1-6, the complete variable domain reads DAGVTQSPTHLIKTRGQQVTLRCSPISGHKSVSWYQQVLGQGPQFIFQYYEKEERGRGNFPDRFSARQFPNYSSELNVNALLLGDSALYLCASSRGDRGLHSPLHFGNGTRLTVT.

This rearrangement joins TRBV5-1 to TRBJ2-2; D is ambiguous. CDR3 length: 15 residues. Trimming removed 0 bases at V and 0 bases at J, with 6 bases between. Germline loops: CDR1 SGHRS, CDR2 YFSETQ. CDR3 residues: CASSLGASNTGELFF. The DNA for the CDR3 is TGCGCCAGCAGCTTGGGCGCCTCGAACACCGGGGAGCTGTTTTTT.

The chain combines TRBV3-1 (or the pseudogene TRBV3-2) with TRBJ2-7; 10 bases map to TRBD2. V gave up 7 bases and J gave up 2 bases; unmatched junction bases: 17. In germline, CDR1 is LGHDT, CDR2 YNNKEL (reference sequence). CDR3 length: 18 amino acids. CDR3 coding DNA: TGTGCCAGCACCAATTACCGGGTAGCGGGGGGTCGGGCCTACGAGCAGTACTTC. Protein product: CASTNYRVAGGRAYEQYF.

The chain's CDR3 is CASSLKQGEAFF. The CDR3 DNA follows: TGCGCCAGCAGCTTAAAACAGGGGGAAGCTTTCTTT. The chain uses TRBV5-1 and TRBJ1-1, with 7 bases aligning to TRBD1. The V and J ends lost 2 bases and 8 bases, in that order; junction bases with no gene match: 3. The length of the CDR3 is 12 residues. Germline V CDR1 and CDR2: SGHRS, YFSETQ.

CDR3 sequence: CATRVEDNEQFF. The CDR3 DNA is TGTGCCACCAGGGTTGAGGACAATGAGCAGTTCTTC. The chain combines TRBV6-6 with TRBJ2-1, with D possibly TRBD1 on 5 matching bases. The CDR3 is 12 residues long. V dropped 10 bases and J dropped 5 bases, with 12 bases sitting between them. The V gene's germline CDR1 is MNHNY and CDR2 SVGAGI (reference sequence).

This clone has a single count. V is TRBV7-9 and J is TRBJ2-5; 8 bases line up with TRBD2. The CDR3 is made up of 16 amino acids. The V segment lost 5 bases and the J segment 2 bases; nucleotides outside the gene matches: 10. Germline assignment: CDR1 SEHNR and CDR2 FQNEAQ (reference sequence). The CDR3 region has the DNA TGTGCCAGCAGCCCGAGGGGGGCGGGGGGTCAAGAGACCCAGTACTTC. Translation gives CASSPRGAGGQETQYF.

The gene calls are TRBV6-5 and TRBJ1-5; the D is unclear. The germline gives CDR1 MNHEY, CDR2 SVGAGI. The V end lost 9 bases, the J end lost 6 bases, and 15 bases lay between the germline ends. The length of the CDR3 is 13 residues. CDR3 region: CASHVYMSQPQHF. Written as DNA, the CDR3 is TGTGCCAGTCACGTTTACATGTCTCAGCCCCAGCATTTT.

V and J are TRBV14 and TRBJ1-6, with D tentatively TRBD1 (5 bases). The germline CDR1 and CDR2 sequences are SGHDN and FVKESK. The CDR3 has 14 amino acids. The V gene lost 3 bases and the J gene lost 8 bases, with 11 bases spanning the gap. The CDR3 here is CASSQGRGYSPLHF. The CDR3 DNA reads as TGTGCCAGCAGCCAGGGCCGGGGGTATTCACCCCTCCACTTT.

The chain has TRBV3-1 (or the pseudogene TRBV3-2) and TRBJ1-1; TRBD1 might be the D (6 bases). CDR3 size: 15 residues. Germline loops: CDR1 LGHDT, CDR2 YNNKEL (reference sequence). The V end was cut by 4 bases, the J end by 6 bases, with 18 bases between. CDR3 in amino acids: CASSLGQQLASEAFF. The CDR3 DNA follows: TGTGCCAGCAGCCTAGGACAGCAGCTTGCCTCTGAAGCTTTCTTT.

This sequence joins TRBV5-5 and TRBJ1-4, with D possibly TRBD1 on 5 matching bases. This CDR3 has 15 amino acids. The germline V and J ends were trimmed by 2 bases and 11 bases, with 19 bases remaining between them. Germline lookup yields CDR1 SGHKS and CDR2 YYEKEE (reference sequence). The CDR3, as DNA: TGTGCCAGCAGCTTCCAGGGCGGTCCGGGTGTCAAACTGTTTTTT. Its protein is CASSFQGGPGVKLFF.

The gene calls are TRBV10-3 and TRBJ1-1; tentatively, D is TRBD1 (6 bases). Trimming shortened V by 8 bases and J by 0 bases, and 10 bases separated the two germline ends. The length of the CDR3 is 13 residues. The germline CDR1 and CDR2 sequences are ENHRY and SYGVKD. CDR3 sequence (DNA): TGTGCCATCGCCCGGACAGTGAACACTGAAGCTTTCTTT. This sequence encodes CAIARTVNTEAFF.

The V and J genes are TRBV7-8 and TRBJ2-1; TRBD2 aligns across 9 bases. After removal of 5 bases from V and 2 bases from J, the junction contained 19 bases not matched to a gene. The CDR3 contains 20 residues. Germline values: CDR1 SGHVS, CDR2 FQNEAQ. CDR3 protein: CASSQPAASGVLFTYNEQFF. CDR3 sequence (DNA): TGTGCCAGCAGCCAGCCGGCGGCTAGCGGGGTGCTATTTACCTACAATGAGCAGTTCTTC.

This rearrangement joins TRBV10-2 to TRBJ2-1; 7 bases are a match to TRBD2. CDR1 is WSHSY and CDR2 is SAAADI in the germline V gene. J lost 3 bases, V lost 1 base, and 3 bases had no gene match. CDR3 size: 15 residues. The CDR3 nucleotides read TGCGCCAGCAGTGAGTGGGGGGGATTCTACAATGAGCAGTTCTTC. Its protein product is CASSEWGGFYNEQFF.

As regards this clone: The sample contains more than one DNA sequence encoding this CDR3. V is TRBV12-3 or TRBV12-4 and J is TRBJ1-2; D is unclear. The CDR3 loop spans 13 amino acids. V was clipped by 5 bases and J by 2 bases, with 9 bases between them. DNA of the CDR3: TGTGCCAGCAGTGTAGGCCAGAACTATGGCTACACCTTC. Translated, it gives CASSVGQNYGYTF.

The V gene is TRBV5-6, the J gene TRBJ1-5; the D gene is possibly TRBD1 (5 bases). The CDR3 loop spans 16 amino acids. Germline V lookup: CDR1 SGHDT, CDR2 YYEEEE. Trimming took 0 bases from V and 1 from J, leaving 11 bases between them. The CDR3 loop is CASSLAQGSSNQPQHF. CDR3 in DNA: TGTGCCAGCAGCTTGGCTCAGGGTTCGAGCAATCAGCCCCAGCATTTT.

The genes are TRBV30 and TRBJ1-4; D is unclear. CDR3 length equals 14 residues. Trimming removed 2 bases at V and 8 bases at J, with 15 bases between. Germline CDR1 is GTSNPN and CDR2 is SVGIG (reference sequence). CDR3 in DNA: TGTGCCTGGAGTTTCTCCCCGGGGAGCGAAAAACTGTTTTTT. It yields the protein CAWSFSPGSEKLFF. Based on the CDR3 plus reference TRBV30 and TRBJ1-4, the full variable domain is SQTIHQWPATLVQPVGSPLSLECTVEGTSNPNLYWYRQAAGRGLQLLFYSVGIGQISSEVPQNLSASRPQDRQFILSSKKLLLSDSGFYLCAWSFSPGSEKLFFGSGTQLSVL.

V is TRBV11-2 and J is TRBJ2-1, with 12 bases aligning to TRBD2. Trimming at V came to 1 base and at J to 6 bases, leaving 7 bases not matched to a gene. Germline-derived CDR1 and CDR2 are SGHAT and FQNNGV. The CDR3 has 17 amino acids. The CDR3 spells CASSLGTSGVPRNEQFF. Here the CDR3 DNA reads TGTGCCAGCAGCTTAGGGACTAGCGGGGTGCCCCGCAATGAGCAGTTCTTC.

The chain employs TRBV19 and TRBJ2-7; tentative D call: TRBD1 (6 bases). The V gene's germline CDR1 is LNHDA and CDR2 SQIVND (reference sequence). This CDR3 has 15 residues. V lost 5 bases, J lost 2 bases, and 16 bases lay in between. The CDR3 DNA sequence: TGTGCCAGTAGTCCAAGAACTGGACAGCCCTACGAGCAGTACTTC. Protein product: CASSPRTGQPYEQYF. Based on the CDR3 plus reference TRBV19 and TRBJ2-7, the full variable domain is DGGITQSPKYLFRKEGQNVTLSCEQNLNHDAMYWYRQDPGQGLRLIYYSQIVNDFQKGDIAEGYSVSREKKESFPLTVTSAQKNPTAFYLCASSPRTGQPYEQYFGPGTRLTVT.

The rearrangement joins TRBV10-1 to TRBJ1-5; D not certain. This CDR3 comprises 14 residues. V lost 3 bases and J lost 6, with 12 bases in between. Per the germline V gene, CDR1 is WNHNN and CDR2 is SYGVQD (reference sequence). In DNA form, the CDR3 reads TGCGCCAGCAGTGACGGAGGAGTAGGTCAGCCCCAGCATTTT. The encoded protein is CASSDGGVGQPQHF.

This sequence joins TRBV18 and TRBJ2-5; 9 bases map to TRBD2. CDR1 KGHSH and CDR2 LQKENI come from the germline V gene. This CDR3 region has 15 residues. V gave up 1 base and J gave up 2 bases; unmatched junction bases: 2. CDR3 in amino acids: CASSPLAGGQETQYF. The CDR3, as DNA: TGTGCCAGCTCACCACTGGCGGGGGGGCAAGAGACCCAGTACTTC. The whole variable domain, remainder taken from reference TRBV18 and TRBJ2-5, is NAGVMQNPRHLVRRRGQEARLRCSPMKGHSHVYWYRQLPEEGLKFMVYLQKENIIDESGMPKERFSAEFPKEGPSILRIQQVVRGDSAAYFCASSPLAGGQETQYFGPGTRLLVL.

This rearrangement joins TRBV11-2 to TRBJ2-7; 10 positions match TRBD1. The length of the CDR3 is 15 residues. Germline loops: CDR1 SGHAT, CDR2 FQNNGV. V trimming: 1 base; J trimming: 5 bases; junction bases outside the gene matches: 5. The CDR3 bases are TGTGCCAGCAGCTTAGGCGGGACAGGGGTCCACGAGCAGTACTTC. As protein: CASSLGGTGVHEQYF.

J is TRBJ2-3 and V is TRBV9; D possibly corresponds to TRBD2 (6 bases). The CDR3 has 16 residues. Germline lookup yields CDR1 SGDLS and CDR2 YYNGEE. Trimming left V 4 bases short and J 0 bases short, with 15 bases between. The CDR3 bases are TGTGCCAGCAGCTCAGTTGGGGGGACTAGCACAGATACGCAGTATTTT. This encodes CASSSVGGTSTDTQYF.

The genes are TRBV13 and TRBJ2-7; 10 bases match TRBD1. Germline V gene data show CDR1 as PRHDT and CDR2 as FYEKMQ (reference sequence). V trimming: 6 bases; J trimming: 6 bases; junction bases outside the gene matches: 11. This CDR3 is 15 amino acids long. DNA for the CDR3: TGTGCCAGCAGTCTTGGGACAGGGGTAGGGGGCGAGCAGTACTTC. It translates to CASSLGTGVGGEQYF.

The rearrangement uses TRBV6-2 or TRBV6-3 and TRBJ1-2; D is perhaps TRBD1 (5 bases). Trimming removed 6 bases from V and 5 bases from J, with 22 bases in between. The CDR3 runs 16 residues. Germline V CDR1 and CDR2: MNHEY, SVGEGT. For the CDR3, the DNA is TGTGCCAGCAGCGACAGAGGTACAAGAAGGGGTTATGGCTACACCTTC. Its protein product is CASSDRGTRRGYGYTF.

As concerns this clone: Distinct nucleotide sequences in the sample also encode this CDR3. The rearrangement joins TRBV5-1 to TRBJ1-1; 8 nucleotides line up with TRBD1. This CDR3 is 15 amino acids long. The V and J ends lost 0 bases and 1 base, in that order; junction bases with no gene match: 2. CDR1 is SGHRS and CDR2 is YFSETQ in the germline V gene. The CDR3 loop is CASSLDGQGNTEAFF. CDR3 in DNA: TGCGCCAGCAGCTTGGACGGACAGGGGAACACTGAAGCTTTCTTT.

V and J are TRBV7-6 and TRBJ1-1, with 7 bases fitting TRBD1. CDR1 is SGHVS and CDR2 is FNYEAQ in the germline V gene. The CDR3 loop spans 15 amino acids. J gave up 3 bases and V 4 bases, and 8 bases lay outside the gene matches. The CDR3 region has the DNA TGTGCCAGCAGCTCCGGGACAGATAGTTACACTGAAGCTTTCTTT. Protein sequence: CASSSGTDSYTEAFF.

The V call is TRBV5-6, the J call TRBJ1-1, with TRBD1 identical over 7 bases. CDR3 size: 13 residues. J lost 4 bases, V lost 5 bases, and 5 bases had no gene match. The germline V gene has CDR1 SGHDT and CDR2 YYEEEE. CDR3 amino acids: CASRHRGGTEAFF. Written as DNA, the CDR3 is TGTGCCAGCAGACACAGGGGCGGCACTGAAGCTTTCTTT.

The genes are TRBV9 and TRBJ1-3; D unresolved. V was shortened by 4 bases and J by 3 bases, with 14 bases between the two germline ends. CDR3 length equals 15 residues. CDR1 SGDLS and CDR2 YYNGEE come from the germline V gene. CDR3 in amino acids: CASSPQAVGGNTIYF. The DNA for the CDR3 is TGTGCCAGCAGCCCCCAGGCTGTGGGTGGAAACACCATATATTTT.